These 27 T cell receptor beta chains share one sample of origin, sequenced in a study of blood T cell repertoires in COVID-19 (dated by TCRdb to 2020 to 2022). The library was prepared using the immunoSEQ multiplex PCR assay. Drawn from immuneACCESS, this table holds only the in-frame rearrangements with V and J called that TCRdb kept. Clones are partly lost; checked studies trace under half to an unresolved V gene and leave the rest unexplained. This sample has approximately 150,000 clones in its table, and 87% of those were observed once. The ten most abundant clones make up about two fifths of the sample. The material sequenced was peripheral blood. The receptors derive from a middle-aged man who had recovered from COVID-19.

CDR3: CATSDYRAGLSTDTQYF. The CDR3 DNA is TGTGCCACCAGTGATTACCGAGCAGGCCTTAGCACAGATACGCAGTATTTT. The gene calls are TRBV24-1 and TRBJ2-3, with unresolved D. V was shortened by 2 bases and J by 0 bases, with 14 bases between the two germline ends. This CDR3 comprises 17 residues. Germline values: CDR1 KGHDR, CDR2 SFDVKD.

This clone was counted a single time. The CDR3 DNA sequence: TGTGCCAGCAGCCTGAAGGGGTTAGGCGAGCAGTACTTC. Protein: CASSLKGLGEQYF. The V gene is TRBV3-1 (or the pseudogene TRBV3-2), the J gene TRBJ2-7; weak D call: TRBD1 (5 bases). Trimming cost V 4 bases and J 6 bases, with 13 bases left between them. The CDR3 runs 13 residues. CDR1 and CDR2 from the germline V gene are LGHDT and YNNKEL (reference sequence).

The J gene is TRBJ2-2, the V gene TRBV10-3, with D uncertain. The germline V and J ends were trimmed by 4 bases and 1 base, with 7 bases remaining between them. Germline V CDR1 and CDR2: ENHRY, SYGVKD. CDR3 size: 14 residues. CDR3 residues: CAISGVKNTGELFF. CDR3 nucleotide sequence: TGTGCCATCAGTGGAGTCAAGAACACCGGGGAGCTGTTTTTT.

This chain connects TRBV7-2 to TRBJ2-3; 11 bases align to TRBD1. The CDR3 runs 16 residues. The germline CDR1 and CDR2 sequences are SGHTA and FQGNSA. Trimming cost V 4 bases and J 9 bases; bases outside gene matches: 12. The CDR3 nucleotides read TGTGCCAGCAGCTCATCCGGGACAGGGGGGCAATCGACGCAGTATTTT. Its translation is CASSSSGTGGQSTQYF.

The chain carries TRBV6-5 and TRBJ2-2; D possibly corresponds to TRBD2 (6 bases). Germline CDR1 reads MNHEY; CDR2 reads SVGAGI. Trimming removed 8 bases at V and 4 bases at J, with 14 bases between. The CDR3 length is 14 residues. This CDR3 is CASRGTRTTGELFF. The CDR3 DNA sequence: TGTGCCAGCCGGGGGACCCGCACCACCGGGGAGCTGTTTTTT.

The sample holds a few counts of this clone. The rearrangement links TRBV18 to TRBJ2-7, with 9 bases fitting TRBD1. V shed 5 bases and J 6 bases; nucleotides not matched to a gene: 8. The CDR3 consists of 14 residues. Germline CDR1 is KGHSH and CDR2 is LQKENI. The CDR3 here is CASSDPGQGGEQYF. In nucleotides, the CDR3 is TGTGCCAGCTCAGACCCGGGACAGGGAGGCGAGCAGTACTTC.

The chain employs TRBV6-2 or TRBV6-3 and TRBJ1-1; D gene uncertain. In germline, CDR1 is MNHEY, CDR2 SVGEGT. This CDR3 has 13 residues. The V gene lost 5 bases and the J gene lost 1 base, with 8 bases spanning the gap. CDR3 DNA: TGTGCCAGCAGTCCGACAAGGAACACTGAAGCTTTCTTT. Translated: CASSPTRNTEAFF.

The chain carries TRBV30 and TRBJ2-5; 10 bases match TRBD2. Per the germline V gene, CDR1 is GTSNPN and CDR2 is SVGIG (reference sequence). The CDR3 totals 16 residues. The ends lost 3 bases at V and 4 bases at J; junction bases unmatched: 11. In DNA, the CDR3 is TGTGCCTGGAGAAAGTGGGGACTAGCGAGAGCAGAGACCCAGTACTTC. It yields the protein CAWRKWGLARAETQYF.

The rearrangement uses TRBV6-2 or TRBV6-3 and TRBJ2-7, with 11 nucleotides matching TRBD1. The CDR3 totals 14 residues. Germline V gene lookup returns CDR1 MNHEY and CDR2 SVGEGT. Losses at the gene ends were 6 bases for V and 5 bases for J; bases not matched to a gene: 6. CDR3: CASSPDRGRHEQYF. The CDR3 nucleotides read TGTGCCAGCAGCCCGGACAGGGGGCGGCACGAGCAGTACTTC.

The chain employs TRBV4-3 and TRBJ2-1, with 7 bases aligning to TRBD2. With 0 bases clipped from V and 6 bases from J, the junction kept 11 bases outside the gene matches. The CDR3 spans 17 residues. CDR1 and CDR2 (germline): LGHNA, YSLEER. The CDR3 protein is CASSQEFQRGQINEQFF. The CDR3 DNA follows: TGCGCCAGCAGCCAAGAGTTCCAGCGGGGTCAGATCAATGAGCAGTTCTTC.

V is TRBV6-5 and J is TRBJ1-1; no clear D. Per germline, CDR1 MNHEY and CDR2 SVGAGI. This CDR3 region has 14 residues. The ends were cut back, 6 bases at V and 6 bases at J, with 17 bases in the middle. In DNA form, the CDR3 reads TGTGCCAGCAGAACGGAGTTAGAGGCGGCTGAAGCTTTCTTT. This translates into CASRTELEAAEAFF.

The chain combines TRBV5-6 with TRBJ1-5; no reliable D call. This CDR3 is built from 17 residues. V shed 2 bases and J shed 6 bases, with 21 bases lying between them. Germline V CDR1 and CDR2: SGHDT, YYEEEE. In DNA, the CDR3 is TGTGCCAGCAGCTTTGGTCCCTCGTACGGGAGAGGTCAGCCCCAGCATTTT. It specifies CASSFGPSYGRGQPQHF. Full variable domain (missing parts from reference TRBV5-6 and TRBJ1-5): DAGVTQSPTHLIKTRGQQVTLRCSPKSGHDTVSWYQQALGQGPQFIFQYYEEEERQRGNFPDRFSGHQFPNYSSELNVNALLLGDSALYLCASSFGPSYGRGQPQHFGDGTRLSIL.

The chain's CDR3 is CATSRGQTQPNYGYTF. The CDR3 DNA is TGTGCCACGTCGAGAGGGCAGACTCAACCGAACTATGGCTACACCTTC. The chain is built from TRBV19 and TRBJ1-2; D gene unclear. Deletions cut 10 bases from V and 2 bases from J, with 23 bases between. Germline V gene data show CDR1 as LNHDA and CDR2 as SQIVND (reference sequence). The CDR3 totals 16 residues.

The chain carries TRBV2 and TRBJ2-2, with TRBD2 matching over 8 bases. This CDR3 has 15 residues. Trimming cost V 6 bases and J 1 base; bases outside gene matches: 4. The V gene's germline CDR1 is SNHLY and CDR2 FYNNEI. Written as DNA, the CDR3 is TGTGCCAGCAGCAGACTAGCGAGGAACACCGGGGAGCTGTTTTTT. Translating it yields CASSRLARNTGELFF.

This CDR3 is CSVNRPTTTGTDEQYF. The CDR3, as DNA: TGCAGCGTTAACCGGCCTACTACGACAGGGACCGACGAGCAGTACTTC. The chain carries TRBV29-1 and TRBJ2-7; 7 bases are a match to TRBD1. With 5 bases clipped from V and 5 bases from J, the junction kept 18 bases outside the gene matches. The V gene's germline CDR1 is SQVTM and CDR2 ANQGSEA. The CDR3 loop spans 16 amino acids.

V is TRBV19 and J is TRBJ1-4, with D uncertain. The CDR3 spans 14 residues. Trimming took 6 bases from V and 12 from J, leaving 20 bases between them. CDR1 and CDR2 from the germline V gene are LNHDA and SQIVND (reference sequence). The CDR3 sequence is CASSDYSAGLELFF. CDR3 bases: TGTGCCAGTAGCGATTACAGTGCGGGTCTGGAACTGTTTTTT.

The V gene is TRBV15, the J gene TRBJ2-5, with 10 bases fitting TRBD1. After removal of 5 bases from V and 5 bases from J, the junction contained 8 bases not matched to a gene. Germline V gives CDR1 LNHNV, CDR2 YYDKDF (reference sequence). The CDR3 has 15 residues. Here the CDR3 reads CATSPGTGDLETQYF. CDR3 sequence (DNA): TGTGCCACCAGCCCCGGGACAGGGGATTTGGAGACCCAGTACTTC.

This chain joins TRBV12-3 or TRBV12-4 and TRBJ1-1; the D gene is possibly TRBD1 (5 bases). The CDR3 has 12 residues. The ends were cut back, 6 bases at V and 7 bases at J, with 12 bases in the middle. CDR3 nucleotide sequence: TGTGCCAGCAGCCCTATGCAGGGTGAAGCTTTCTTT. Amino acids: CASSPMQGEAFF.

The rearrangement links TRBV7-2 to TRBJ2-1, with 12 bases that match TRBD2. Trimming cost V 1 base and J 3 bases; bases outside gene matches: 4. CDR1 is SGHTA, CDR2 FQGNSA, per germline. This CDR3 spans 17 amino acids. The CDR3, as DNA: TGTGCCAGCAGCTTAGGGCTAGCGGGGGGGATCTACAATGAGCAGTTCTTC. Translation gives CASSLGLAGGIYNEQFF.

The V gene is TRBV6-6, the J gene TRBJ1-1, with 9 bases fitting TRBD1. The CDR3 runs to 15 residues. V dropped 5 bases and J dropped 4; count of bases not matched to a gene: 8. The V gene's germline CDR1 is MNHNY and CDR2 SVGAGI (reference sequence). CDR3 loop: CASSGTQGAGTEAFF. The CDR3 DNA reads TGTGCCAGCAGTGGGACACAGGGGGCCGGCACTGAAGCTTTCTTT.

This sequence joins TRBV25-1 and TRBJ2-7, with 12 nucleotides matching TRBD2. Germline assignment: CDR1 MGHDK and CDR2 SYGVNS. CDR3 length: 15 residues. Unmatched junction bases numbered 3, after V lost 4 bases and J lost 2 bases. CDR3: CASSGTSGGTYEQYF. In DNA form, the CDR3 reads TGTGCCAGCAGTGGCACTAGCGGGGGGACCTACGAGCAGTACTTC.

The CDR3 DNA reads TGTGCCAGCAGCGGCGATACCGGGACACCTCTTCGTGAAGCTTTCTTT. Translated: CASSGDTGTPLREAFF. The J gene is TRBJ1-1, the V gene TRBV11-3; D perhaps matches TRBD1 (6 bases). V was clipped by 5 bases and J by 7 bases, with 23 bases between them. Germline values: CDR1 SGHNT, CDR2 YENEEA. This CDR3 has 16 residues.

The gene calls are TRBV2 and TRBJ1-2; D not resolved. This CDR3 is built from 14 residues. Trimming removed 7 bases from V and 3 bases from J, with 15 bases in between. From germline, CDR1 is SNHLY and CDR2 FYNNEI. CDR3 sequence (DNA): TGTGCCAGCAAGGTCCATAACCGGGACTATGGCTACACCTTC. Protein product: CASKVHNRDYGYTF.

The chain carries TRBV20-1 and TRBJ2-7; TRBD1 agrees at 9 bases. Germline trimming cut 3 bases from V and 7 bases from J; bases unmatched to any gene: 13. Looked up from germline, CDR1 is DFQATT and CDR2 is SNEGSKA (reference sequence). This CDR3 spans 15 amino acids. DNA of the CDR3: TGCAGTGCTAGTTCGGACAGGGGCCGACCCTGGGAGCAGTACTTC. It specifies CSASSDRGRPWEQYF.

The chain links TRBV5-6 to TRBJ1-3, with TRBD1 matching 8 bases. CDR1 and CDR2 from the germline V gene are SGHDT and YYEEEE. The V segment lost 3 bases and the J segment 6 bases; nucleotides outside the gene matches: 2. The CDR3 covers 13 residues. CDR3 in DNA: TGTGCCAGCAGCTGGGACAGGCAAAACACCATATATTTT. This encodes CASSWDRQNTIYF.

J is TRBJ2-1 and V is TRBV10-3, with 8 bases identical to TRBD2. Germline V gene lookup returns CDR1 ENHRY and CDR2 SYGVKD. CDR3 length: 19 amino acids. The ends lost 0 bases at V and 4 bases at J; junction bases unmatched: 14. CDR3 protein: CAISESQKYTGGLYNEQFF. The CDR3 DNA follows: TGTGCCATCAGTGAGTCTCAGAAATACACGGGGGGGCTATACAATGAGCAGTTCTTC.

The chain carries TRBV6-1 and TRBJ2-7; TRBD1 matches at 10 bases. V shed 1 base, J shed 5 bases, and the junction held 11 bases outside the gene matches. The CDR3 loop spans 17 amino acids. From germline, CDR1 is MNHNS and CDR2 SASEGT. DNA of the CDR3: TGTGCCAGCAGTGAAGGTTTGGGGACAGGGGTTGGTGACGAGCAGTACTTC. Its protein product is CASSEGLGTGVGDEQYF.